The text below deals with one T cell receptor (beta chain). This entry belongs to a study of blood T cell repertoires in COVID-19. Across the whole study: The analysed material was cDNA or gDNA that came from T cells, B-cell-depleted T cells, or PBMCs.

As originally analysed: Estimated nucleated cell counts came from reference gene primer amplification. Libraries were prepared by immunoSEQ multiplex PCR; TCRdb keeps only in-frame clonotypes and omits some of them. D and trimming come from the DNA, and the V and J calls and clone size come from that table. The sample consists of approximately 280,000 clones, about 89% of them appearing once. Participant reports of clinical history set cohort assignment. Symptom resolution, clearance, or two negative PCRs marked donors in Cohort 3 as recovered. Sequencing used PBMCs or T cells enriched from blood (not recorded which). The receptor was derived from a woman between 18 and 29 years old who had recovered from COVID-19.

CDR3 bases: TGCGCCAGCAGCCAATACGGGACAGCAAACTATGGCTACACCTTC. It yields the protein CASSQYGTANYGYTF. The chain has TRBV4-3 and TRBJ1-2; 7 bases line up with TRBD1. V trimming: 2 bases; J trimming: 2 bases; junction bases outside the gene matches: 5. Germline loops: CDR1 LGHNA, CDR2 YSLEER. This CDR3 has 15 residues.